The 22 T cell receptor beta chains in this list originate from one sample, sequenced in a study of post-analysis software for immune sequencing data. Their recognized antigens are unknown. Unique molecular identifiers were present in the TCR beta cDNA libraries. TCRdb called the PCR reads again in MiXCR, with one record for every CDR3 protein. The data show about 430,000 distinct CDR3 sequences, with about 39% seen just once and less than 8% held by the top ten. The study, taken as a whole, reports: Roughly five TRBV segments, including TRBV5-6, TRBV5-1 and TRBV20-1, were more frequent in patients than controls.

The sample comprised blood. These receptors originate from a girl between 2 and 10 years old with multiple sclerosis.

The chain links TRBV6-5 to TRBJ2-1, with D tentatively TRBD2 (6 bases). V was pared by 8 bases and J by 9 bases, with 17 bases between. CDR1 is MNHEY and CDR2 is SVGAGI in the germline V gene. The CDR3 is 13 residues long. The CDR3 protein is CASRFRAGGEQFF. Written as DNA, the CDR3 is TGTGCCAGCCGATTCCGAGCCGGGGGTGAGCAGTTCTTC.

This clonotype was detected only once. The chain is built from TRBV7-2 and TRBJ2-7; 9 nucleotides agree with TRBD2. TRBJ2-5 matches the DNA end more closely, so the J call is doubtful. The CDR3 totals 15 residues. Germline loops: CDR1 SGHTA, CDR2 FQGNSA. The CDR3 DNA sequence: TGTGCCAGCAGCTTAGGCGGGGGGGCCGGGGAGACCCAGTACTTC. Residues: CASSLGGGAGETQYF.

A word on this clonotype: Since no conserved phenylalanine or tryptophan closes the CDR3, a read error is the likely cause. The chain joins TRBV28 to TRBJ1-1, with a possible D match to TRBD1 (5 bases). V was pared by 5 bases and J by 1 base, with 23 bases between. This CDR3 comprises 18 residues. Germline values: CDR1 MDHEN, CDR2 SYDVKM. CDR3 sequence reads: CASSPLRDALLKNTEAFI. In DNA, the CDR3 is TGTGCCAGCAGTCCCCTCCGGGACGCATTATTAAAGAACACTGAAGCTTTCATT.

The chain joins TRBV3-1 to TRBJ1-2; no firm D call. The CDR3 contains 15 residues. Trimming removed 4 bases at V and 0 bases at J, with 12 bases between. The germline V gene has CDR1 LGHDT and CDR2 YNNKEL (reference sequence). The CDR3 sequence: CASSRRVGANYGYTF. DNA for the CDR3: TGTGCCAGCAGCCGAAGGGTTGGCGCTAACTATGGCTACACCTTC.

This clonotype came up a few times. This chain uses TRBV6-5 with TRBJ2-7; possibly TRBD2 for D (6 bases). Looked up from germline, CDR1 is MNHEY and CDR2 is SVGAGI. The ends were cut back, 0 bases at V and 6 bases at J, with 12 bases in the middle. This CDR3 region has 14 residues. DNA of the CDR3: TGTGCCAGCAGTTACTCCCGGGACTCGGGCGAGCAGTACTTC. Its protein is CASSYSRDSGEQYF.

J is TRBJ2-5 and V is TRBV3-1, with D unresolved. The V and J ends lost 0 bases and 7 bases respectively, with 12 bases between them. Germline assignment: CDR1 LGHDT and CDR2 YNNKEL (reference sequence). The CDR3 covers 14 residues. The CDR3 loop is CASSQDSNPATQYF. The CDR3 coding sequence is TGTGCCAGCAGCCAAGATAGTAACCCGGCGACCCAGTACTTC.

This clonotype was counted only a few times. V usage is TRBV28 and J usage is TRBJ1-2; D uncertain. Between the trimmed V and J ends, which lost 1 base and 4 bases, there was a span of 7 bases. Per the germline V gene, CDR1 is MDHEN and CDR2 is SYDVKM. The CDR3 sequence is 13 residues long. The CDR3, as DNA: TGTGCCAGCAGTTTATATCGACCCTATGGCTACACCTTC. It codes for CASSLYRPYGYTF.

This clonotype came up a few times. The CDR3 DNA follows: TGTGCCAGCAGCTATGTTTGGGACAGACTGGGGACAGATACGCAGTATTTT. It specifies CASSYVWDRLGTDTQYF. This chain connects TRBV7-9 to TRBJ2-3, with 7 bases identical to TRBD1. Germline values: CDR1 SEHNR, CDR2 FQNEAQ (reference sequence). This CDR3 is 17 amino acids long. Unmatched junction bases numbered 13, after V lost 4 bases and J lost 3 bases.

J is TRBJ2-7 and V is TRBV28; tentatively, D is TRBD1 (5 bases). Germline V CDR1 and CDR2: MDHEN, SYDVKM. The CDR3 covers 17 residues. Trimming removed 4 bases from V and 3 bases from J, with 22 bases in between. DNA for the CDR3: TGTGCCAGCAGTTGGCTCGCAGGGCCCACCACCAACTACGAGCAGTACTTC. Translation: CASSWLAGPTTNYEQYF.

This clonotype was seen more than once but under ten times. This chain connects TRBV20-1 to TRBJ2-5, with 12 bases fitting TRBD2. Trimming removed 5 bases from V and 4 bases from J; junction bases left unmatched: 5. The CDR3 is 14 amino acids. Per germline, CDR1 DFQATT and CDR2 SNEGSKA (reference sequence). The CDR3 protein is CSAGTSGLSETQYF. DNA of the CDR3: TGCAGTGCTGGGACTAGCGGGCTGTCAGAGACCCAGTACTTC.

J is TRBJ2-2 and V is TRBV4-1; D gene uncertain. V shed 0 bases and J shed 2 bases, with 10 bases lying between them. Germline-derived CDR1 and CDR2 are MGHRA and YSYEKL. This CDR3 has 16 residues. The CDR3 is CASSQEWARNTGELFF. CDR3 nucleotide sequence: TGCGCCAGCAGCCAAGAATGGGCTAGAAACACCGGGGAGCTGTTTTTT.

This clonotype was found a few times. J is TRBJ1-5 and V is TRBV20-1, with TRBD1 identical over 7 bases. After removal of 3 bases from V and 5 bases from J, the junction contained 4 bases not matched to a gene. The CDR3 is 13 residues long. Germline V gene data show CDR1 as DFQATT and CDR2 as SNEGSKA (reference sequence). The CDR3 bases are TGCAGTGCTAGTTGGCAGGGGGATCAGCCCCAGCATTTT. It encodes CSASWQGDQPQHF.

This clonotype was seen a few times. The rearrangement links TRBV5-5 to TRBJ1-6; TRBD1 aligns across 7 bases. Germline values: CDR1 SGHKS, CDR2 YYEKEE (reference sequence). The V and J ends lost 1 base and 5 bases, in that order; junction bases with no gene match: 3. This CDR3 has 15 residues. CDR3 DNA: TGTGCCAGCAGCTTGCCCCAGGGGGATAATTCACCCCTCCACTTT. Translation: CASSLPQGDNSPLHF. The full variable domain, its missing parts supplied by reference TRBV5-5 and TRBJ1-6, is DAGVTQSPTHLIKTRGQQVTLRCSPISGHKSVSWYQQVLGQGPQFIFQYYEKEERGRGNFPDRFSARQFPNYSSELNVNALLLGDSALYLCASSLPQGDNSPLHFGNGTRLTVT.

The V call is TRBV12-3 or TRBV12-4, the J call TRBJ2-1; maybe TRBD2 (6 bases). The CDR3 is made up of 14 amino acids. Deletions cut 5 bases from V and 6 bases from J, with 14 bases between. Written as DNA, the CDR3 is TGTGCCAGCAGTCGGCGGCCTAGCGTCAATGAGCAGTTCTTC. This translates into CASSRRPSVNEQFF.

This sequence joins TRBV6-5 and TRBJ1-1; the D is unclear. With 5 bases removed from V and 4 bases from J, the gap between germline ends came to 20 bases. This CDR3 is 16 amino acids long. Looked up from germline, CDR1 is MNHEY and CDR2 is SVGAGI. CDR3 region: CASSQSGIGGPTEAFF. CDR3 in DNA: TGTGCCAGCAGTCAATCCGGAATAGGCGGTCCCACTGAAGCTTTCTTT.

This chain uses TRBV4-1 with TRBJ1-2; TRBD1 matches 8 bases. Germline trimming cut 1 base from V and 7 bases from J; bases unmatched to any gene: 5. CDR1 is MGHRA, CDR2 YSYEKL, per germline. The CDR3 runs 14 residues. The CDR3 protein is CASSQAPDRVGYTF. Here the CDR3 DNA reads TGCGCCAGCAGCCAAGCCCCGGACAGGGTTGGCTACACCTTC.

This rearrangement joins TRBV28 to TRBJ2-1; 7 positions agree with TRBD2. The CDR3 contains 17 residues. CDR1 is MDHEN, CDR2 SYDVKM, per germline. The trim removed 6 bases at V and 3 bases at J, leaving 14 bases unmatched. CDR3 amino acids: CASSQRGVGLDYNEQFF. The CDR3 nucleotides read TGTGCCAGCAGCCAACGGGGGGTGGGACTGGACTACAATGAGCAGTTCTTC. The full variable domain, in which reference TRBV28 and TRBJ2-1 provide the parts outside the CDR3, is DVKVTQSSRYLVKRTGEKVFLECVQDMDHENMFWYRQDPGLGLRLIYFSYDVKMKEKGDIPEGYSVSREKKERFSLILESASTNQTSMYLCASSQRGVGLDYNEQFFGPGTRLTVL.

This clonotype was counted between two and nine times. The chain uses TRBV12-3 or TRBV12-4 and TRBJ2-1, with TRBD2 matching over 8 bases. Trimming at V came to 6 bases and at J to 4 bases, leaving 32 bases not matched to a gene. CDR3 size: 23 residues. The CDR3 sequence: CASSPNTHIAGWRLSILYNEQFF. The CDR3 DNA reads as TGTGCCAGCAGCCCAAATACCCATATAGCGGGGTGGCGACTAAGTATTTTATACAATGAGCAGTTCTTC.

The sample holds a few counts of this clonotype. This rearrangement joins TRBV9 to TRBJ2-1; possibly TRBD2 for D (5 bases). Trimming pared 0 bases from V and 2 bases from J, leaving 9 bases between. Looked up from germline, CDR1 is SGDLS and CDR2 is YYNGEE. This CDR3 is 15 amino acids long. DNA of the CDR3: TGTGCCAGCAGCGTAGGGACTTCGCCCTACAATGAGCAGTTCTTC. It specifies CASSVGTSPYNEQFF.

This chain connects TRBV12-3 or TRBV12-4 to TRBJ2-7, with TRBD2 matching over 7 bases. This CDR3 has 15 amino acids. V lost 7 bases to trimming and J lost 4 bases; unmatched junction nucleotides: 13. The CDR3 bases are TGTGCCAGCACCCGAAGCGGGATAGTAGGGTACGAGCAGTACTTC. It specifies CASTRSGIVGYEQYF.

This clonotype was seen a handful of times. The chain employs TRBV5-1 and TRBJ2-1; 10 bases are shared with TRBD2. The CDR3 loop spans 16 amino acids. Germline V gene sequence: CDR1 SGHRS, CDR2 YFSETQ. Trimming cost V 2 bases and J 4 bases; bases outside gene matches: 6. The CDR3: CASSFLRAGGYNEQFF. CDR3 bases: TGCGCCAGCAGCTTCCTTCGAGCGGGGGGGTACAATGAGCAGTTCTTC.

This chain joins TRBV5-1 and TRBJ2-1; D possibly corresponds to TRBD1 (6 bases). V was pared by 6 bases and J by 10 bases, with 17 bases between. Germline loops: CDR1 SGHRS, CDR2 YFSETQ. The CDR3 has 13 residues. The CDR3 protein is CASMSDSLEEQFF. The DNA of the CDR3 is TGCGCCAGCATGTCGGACAGTTTAGAAGAGCAGTTCTTC.